This T cell receptor beta chain was sequenced during a study of PD-1 blockade in classical Hodgkin lymphoma. The CDR3 runs 15 residues. Germline V gene data show CDR1 as SSHAT and CDR2 as FNYEAQ (reference sequence). Notes on this clone: Antigen specificity is unknown. The junction departs from germline at one end; a sequencing error may be responsible.

The sample's time point: cycle 4 day 1 (C4D1), after less than 7 weeks of nivolumab. Following autologous stem cell transplantation, relapse occurred in every patient, and exposure to brentuximab vedotin varied. Researchers report purifying CD4+ T cells from thawed PBMCs by magnetic negative selection. Patients reached a best response of complete response, partial response or progressive disease. Study observations and caveats: TCR diversity at baseline was reported to be reduced in newly diagnosed patients relative to healthy donors.

Using immunoSEQ multiplex PCR, the repertoire was profiled, and TCRdb retains in-frame clones only, with some absent. The sample records tens of thousands of clones, roughly 76% being singletons. The chain joins TRBV7-7 to TRBJ2-2, with D hard to call. The clonotype originates from a human donor with classical Hodgkin lymphoma. The source material was CD4+ T cells from blood, sampled before the fourth cycle of nivolumab. The CDR3 protein is CASSLEQKSTGELFF. Here the CDR3 DNA reads TGTGCTAGCAGCTTAGAGCAGAAATCGACCGGGGAGCTGTTTTTT.